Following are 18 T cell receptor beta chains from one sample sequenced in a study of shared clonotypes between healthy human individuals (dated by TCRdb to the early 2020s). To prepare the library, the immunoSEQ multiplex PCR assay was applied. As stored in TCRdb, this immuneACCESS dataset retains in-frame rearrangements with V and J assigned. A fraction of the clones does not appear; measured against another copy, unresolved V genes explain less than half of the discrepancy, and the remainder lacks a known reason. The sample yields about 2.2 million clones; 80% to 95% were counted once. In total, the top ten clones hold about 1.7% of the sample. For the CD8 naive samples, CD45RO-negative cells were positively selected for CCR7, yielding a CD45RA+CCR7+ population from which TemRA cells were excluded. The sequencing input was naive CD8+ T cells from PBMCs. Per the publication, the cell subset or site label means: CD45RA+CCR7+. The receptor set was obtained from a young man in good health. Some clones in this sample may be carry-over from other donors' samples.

The CDR3 DNA reads as TGTGCCACCAGCAGAGATAGAGGACTCTCAAGCTCCTACGAGCAGTACTTC. Translating it yields CATSRDRGLSSSYEQYF. This chain connects TRBV15 to TRBJ2-7; D possibly corresponds to TRBD2 (5 bases). This CDR3 comprises 17 residues. CDR1 is LNHNV, CDR2 YYDKDF, per germline (reference sequence). V gave up 0 bases and J gave up 0 bases, with 15 bases separating them.

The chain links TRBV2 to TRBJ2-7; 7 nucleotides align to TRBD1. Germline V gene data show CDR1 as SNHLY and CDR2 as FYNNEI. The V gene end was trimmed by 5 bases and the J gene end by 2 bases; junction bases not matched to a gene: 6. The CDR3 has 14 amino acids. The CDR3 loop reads CASSPGQTPYEQYF. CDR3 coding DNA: TGTGCCAGCAGTCCGGGACAGACACCCTACGAGCAGTACTTC.

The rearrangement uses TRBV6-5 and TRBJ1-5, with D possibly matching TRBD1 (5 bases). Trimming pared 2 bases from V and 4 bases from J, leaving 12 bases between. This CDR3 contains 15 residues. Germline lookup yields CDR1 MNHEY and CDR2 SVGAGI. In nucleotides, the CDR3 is TGTGCCAGCAGTTACGGCAGGGATGGGAATCAGCCCCAGCATTTT. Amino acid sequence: CASSYGRDGNQPQHF.

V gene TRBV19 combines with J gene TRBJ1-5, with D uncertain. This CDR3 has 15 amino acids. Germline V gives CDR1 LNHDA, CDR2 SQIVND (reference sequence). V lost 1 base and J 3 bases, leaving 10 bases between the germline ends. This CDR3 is CASSIVDEDNQPQHF. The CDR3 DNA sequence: TGTGCCAGTAGTATAGTCGACGAAGACAATCAGCCCCAGCATTTT.

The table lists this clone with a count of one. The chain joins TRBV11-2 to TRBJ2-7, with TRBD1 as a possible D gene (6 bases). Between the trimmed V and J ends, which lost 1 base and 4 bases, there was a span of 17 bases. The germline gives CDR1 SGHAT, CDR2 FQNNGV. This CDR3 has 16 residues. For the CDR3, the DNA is TGTGCCAGCAGCTTAGGTTACGGGACACTCTATTACGAGCAGTACTTC. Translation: CASSLGYGTLYYEQYF.

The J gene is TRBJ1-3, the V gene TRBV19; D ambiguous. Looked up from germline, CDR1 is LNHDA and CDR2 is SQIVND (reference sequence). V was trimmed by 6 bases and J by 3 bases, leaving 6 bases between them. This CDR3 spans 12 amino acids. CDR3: CASRDGGNTIYF. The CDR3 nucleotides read TGTGCCAGTAGGGACGGTGGAAACACCATATATTTT.

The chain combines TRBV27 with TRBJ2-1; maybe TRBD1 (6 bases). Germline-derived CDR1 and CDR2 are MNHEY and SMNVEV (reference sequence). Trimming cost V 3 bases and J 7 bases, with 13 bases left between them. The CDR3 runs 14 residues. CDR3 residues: CASSFGTLANEQFF. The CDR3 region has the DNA TGTGCCAGCAGTTTTGGGACATTGGCGAATGAGCAGTTCTTC.

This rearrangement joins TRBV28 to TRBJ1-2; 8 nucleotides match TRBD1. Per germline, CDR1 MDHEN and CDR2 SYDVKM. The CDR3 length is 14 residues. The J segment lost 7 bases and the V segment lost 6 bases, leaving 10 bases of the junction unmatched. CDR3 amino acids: CASSRDQGAFGYTF. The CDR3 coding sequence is TGTGCCAGCAGCCGAGATCAGGGGGCGTTTGGCTACACCTTC.

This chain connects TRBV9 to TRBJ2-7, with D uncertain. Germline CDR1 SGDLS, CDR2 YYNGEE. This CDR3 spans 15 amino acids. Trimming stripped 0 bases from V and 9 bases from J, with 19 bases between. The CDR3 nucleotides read TGTGCCAGCAGCGTAGGCGGCGGAGCCCTACGAGGGCAGTACTTC. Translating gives CASSVGGGALRGQYF.

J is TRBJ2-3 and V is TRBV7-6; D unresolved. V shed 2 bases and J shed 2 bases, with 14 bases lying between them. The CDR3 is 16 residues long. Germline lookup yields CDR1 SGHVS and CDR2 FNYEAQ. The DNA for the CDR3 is TGTGCCAGCAGCTTAAAGACATCCCCAACCACAGATACGCAGTATTTT. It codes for CASSLKTSPTTDTQYF.

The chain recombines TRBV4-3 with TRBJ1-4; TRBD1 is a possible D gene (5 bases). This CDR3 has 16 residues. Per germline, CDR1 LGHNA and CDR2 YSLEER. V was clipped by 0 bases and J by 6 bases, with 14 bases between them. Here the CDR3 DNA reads TGCGCCAGCAGCCAAGATCGGTTTGTAGGGGATGAAAAACTGTTTTTT. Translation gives CASSQDRFVGDEKLFF.

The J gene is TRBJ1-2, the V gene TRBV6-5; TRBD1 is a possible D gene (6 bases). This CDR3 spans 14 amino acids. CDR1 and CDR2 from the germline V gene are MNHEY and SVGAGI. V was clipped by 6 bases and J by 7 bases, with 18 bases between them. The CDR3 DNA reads TGTGCCAGCAGCCCACTCGGACAGTATGGTGGCTACACCTTC. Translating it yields CASSPLGQYGGYTF.

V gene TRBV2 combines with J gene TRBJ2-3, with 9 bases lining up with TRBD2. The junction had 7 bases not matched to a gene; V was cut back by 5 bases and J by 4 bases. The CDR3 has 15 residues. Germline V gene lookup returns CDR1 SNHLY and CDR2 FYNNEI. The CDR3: CASSPRREGADTQYF. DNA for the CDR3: TGTGCCAGCAGTCCCCGGCGGGAGGGTGCAGATACGCAGTATTTT.

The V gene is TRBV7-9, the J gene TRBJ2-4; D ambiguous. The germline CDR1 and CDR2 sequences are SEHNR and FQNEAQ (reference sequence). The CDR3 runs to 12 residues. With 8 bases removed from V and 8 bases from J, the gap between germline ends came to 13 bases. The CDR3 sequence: CASRKGLDIQYF. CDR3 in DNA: TGTGCCAGCCGGAAAGGCTTGGACATTCAGTACTTC. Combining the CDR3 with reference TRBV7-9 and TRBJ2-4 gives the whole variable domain DTGVSQNPRHKITKRGQNVTFRCDPISEHNRLYWYRQTLGQGPEFLTYFQNEAQLEKSRLLSDRFSAERPKGSFSTLEIQRTEQGDSAMYLCASRKGLDIQYFGAGTRLSVL.

CDR3 amino acids: CASSIVRTEILYSNQPQHF. The DNA of the CDR3 is TGTGCCAGTAGTATAGTAAGGACAGAGATCCTTTATAGCAATCAGCCCCAGCATTTT. The rearrangement links TRBV19 to TRBJ1-5, with a possible D match to TRBD1 (6 bases). This CDR3 has 19 residues. Germline-derived CDR1 and CDR2 are LNHDA and SQIVND (reference sequence). V lost 1 base, J lost 0 bases, and 19 bases lay in between.

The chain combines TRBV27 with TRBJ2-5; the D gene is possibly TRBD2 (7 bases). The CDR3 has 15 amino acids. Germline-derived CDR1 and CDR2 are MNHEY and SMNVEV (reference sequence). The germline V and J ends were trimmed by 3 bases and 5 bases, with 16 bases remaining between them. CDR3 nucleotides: TGTGCCAGCAGTTTCGACTATAAGGGGGGGGAGACCCAGTACTTC. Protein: CASSFDYKGGETQYF.

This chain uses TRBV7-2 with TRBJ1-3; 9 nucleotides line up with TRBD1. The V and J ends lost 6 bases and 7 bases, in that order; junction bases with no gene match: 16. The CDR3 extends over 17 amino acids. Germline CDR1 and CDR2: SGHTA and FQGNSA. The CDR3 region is CASRAWGTGTAWNTIYF. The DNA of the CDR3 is TGTGCCAGCAGGGCGTGGGGGACAGGGACTGCATGGAACACCATATATTTT.

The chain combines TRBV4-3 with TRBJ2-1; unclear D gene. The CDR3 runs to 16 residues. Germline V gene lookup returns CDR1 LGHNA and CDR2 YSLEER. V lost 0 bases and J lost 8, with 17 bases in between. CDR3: CASSQDGPTARDEQFF. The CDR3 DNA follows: TGCGCCAGCAGCCAAGATGGCCCGACGGCCCGCGATGAGCAGTTCTTC.